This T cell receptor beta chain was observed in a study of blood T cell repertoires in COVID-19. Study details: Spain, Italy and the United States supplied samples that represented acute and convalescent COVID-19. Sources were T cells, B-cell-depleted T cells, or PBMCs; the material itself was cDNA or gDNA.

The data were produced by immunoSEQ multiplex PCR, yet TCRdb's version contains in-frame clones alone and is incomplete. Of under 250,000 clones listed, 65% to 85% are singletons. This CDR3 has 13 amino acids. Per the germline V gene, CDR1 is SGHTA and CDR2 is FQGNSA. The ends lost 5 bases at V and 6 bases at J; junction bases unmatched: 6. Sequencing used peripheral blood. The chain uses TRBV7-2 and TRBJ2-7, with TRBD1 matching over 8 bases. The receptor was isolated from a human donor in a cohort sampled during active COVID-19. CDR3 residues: CASSKDTGGEQYF. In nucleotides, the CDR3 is TGTGCCAGCAGCAAGGATACAGGGGGCGAGCAGTACTTC.